The clone carrying this T cell receptor beta chain was counted at least ten times. The data were obtained in a study of blood T cell repertoires in COVID-19. Overall study: Both acute and convalescent COVID-19 samples were obtained from the United States, Italy and Spain.

The table came from immunoSEQ multiplex PCR; TCRdb's copy has only in-frame clones and leaves some out. In the table there are approximately 230,000 clones, approximately 79% of which are singletons. The germline V gene encodes CDR1 MNHEY and CDR2 SMNVEV (reference sequence). The CDR3 runs to 14 residues. With V trimmed by 0 bases and J by 7 bases, 5 bases remained unmatched. The TCR comes from a woman between 40 and 50 years old with active or convalescent COVID-19. The chain links TRBV27 to TRBJ2-7; 8 nucleotides line up with TRBD1. Source material: peripheral blood. The CDR3 DNA reads as TGTGCCAGCAGTTTATCGGCAGGGGGCATTGAGCAGTACTTC. Its protein is CASSLSAGGIEQYF.